Listed here is a single T cell receptor (beta chain). With random hexamers, reverse transcription was performed on roughly 0.5 to 1 ug of RNA. MiXCR was run by TCRdb on the immunoSEQ multiplex PCR reads, yielding one entry per CDR3 protein. The sample shows some 180,000 distinct CDR3 sequences, less than 95% of them seen only once. Germline lookup yields CDR1 LGHDT and CDR2 YNNKEL (reference sequence). This CDR3 is 12 amino acids long. Between the trimmed V and J ends, which lost 4 bases and 6 bases, there was a span of 7 bases. The control group consisted of healthy donors matched for age and sex. This specimen belongs to a study of CD8 T cells in Susac syndrome.

The chain joins TRBV3-1 to TRBJ2-4; D ambiguous. What was sequenced was CD4+ T cells from PBMCs. The receptor was derived from a human donor in good health. CDR3: CASSPPGNIQYF. CDR3 bases: TGTGCCAGCAGCCCCCCAGGAAACATTCAGTACTTC.